This entry features one TCR beta chain sequence. The antigen it recognizes is unknown. An end of the junction does not agree with germline; a read error may underlie this. The CDR3 contains 14 residues, cysteine and phenylalanine counted. Of the read, only the CDR3 DNA is kept; its 42 bases are in frame from base 1. Sequences GTSNPN (CDR1) and SVGIG (CDR2) are obtained from the germline V gene (reference sequence). The time point label, read with the paper, signifies: pre-sensitization, week 0. The treatment or condition label on this specimen signifies: therapeutic diphenylcyclopropenone sensitization with weekly scalp DPC. Blood at each patch-test visit was drawn before the patch test was applied. To be eligible, patients had to be aged 18 to 70, diagnosed with alopecia and judged suitable for DPC therapy, while pregnant patients were excluded. Total RNA was extracted from unfractionated whole blood collected in Tempus Blood RNA tubes.

This entry is derived from a study of human T cells and chemical hapten exposure (dated by TCRdb to the early 2020s). As for the study more broadly: For sensitization, 2% DPC in acetone was applied to an approximately 2 cm by approximately 2 cm area of upper inner arm skin. The libraries were sequenced as a pool, and the TCR yield per sample differed mostly because of small variations in library volumes within the pool. This study followed changes in the peripheral blood TCR repertoire in vivo during primary and secondary sensitization of alopecia patients to the hapten diphenylcyclopropenone (DPC). Patch testing on the upper back used Finn chambers containing 0.01% DPC, with scoring done after 6 days according to International Contact Dermatitis Research Group standards. Most of the patients in the cohort were female, and the cohort covered alopecia areata with under or over 50% scalp involvement, alopecia totalis and alopecia universalis. Around 29 alopecia patients provided blood for TCR sequencing at one to four time points (pre-sensitization, 2, 6 and 24 weeks). Patients additionally received weekly therapeutic DPC doses to the scalp throughout the roughly 24-week study period. Blood was sampled from patients pre-sensitization (week 0) and at 2, 6 and about 24 weeks after DPC sensitization. Study-wide findings and limitations: Repeated subsampling changed both the strength of the expansion versus patch-test correlation and the threshold at which that correlation became significant. DPC sensitization did not change the number of TCRs with a frequency above 1 in 1000, and there was no evidence of changes in global repertoire structure. Patch test score correlated positively with the number of PT1 expanded TCRs, reaching significance at thresholds 8, 16 and 32 but not at 4. Expanded TCRs formed significantly more large CDR3 similarity clusters than pre-sensitization or healthy control sets, consistent with antigen-driven responses. Because every patient had alopecia, a presumed autoimmune disease, the patients' immune response might differ from that of healthy individuals.

Libraries came from RACE. Sequenced using a NextSeq 500. During library preparation, unique molecular identifiers were attached to individual cDNA molecules so that TCRs could be counted quantitatively and reproducibly. From each blood RNA sample, both TCR alpha and TCR beta chains were sequenced. The authors processed their data as follows. A median of about 87,000 TCRs per sample was observed, with a range of roughly 23,224 to 750,000. V, J and CDR3 annotation of the TCR reads was carried out using the Decombinator software suite. For PS versus PT1 abundance plots, all samples were subsampled to the same number of TCRs (28,000). TCRs were defined as expanded if absent before sensitization and observed at least eight times at the 2-week time point. The public reads were reprocessed in TCRdb via fastp at Q25 and MiXCR, keeping in-frame beta chains. Rows with a matching CDR3 protein are joined into one entry that keeps the most common DNA and genes. These V and J calls rely on TCRdb rather than the paper's analysis. The sample profile shows tens of thousands of distinct CDR3 sequences; roughly a tenth of them were found once. Roughly 6% of the sample comes from the top ten.

The starting material was whole blood, obtained in connection with sensitization to the hapten diphenylcyclopropenone (DPC). This receptor was obtained from a man aged 25 to 40 with alopecia areata. Some clones in this sample may be carry-over from other donors' samples. The sequence links TRBV30 to TRBJ1-5; the best D guess is TRBD1, with 5 bases matching. DNA sequence: TGTGCCTGGGGTTTTGGACAACACAATCAGCCCCGGCATTTT. The translation is CAWGFGQHNQPRHF.